This entry features one T cell receptor beta chain sequence. This clonotype was counted ten times or more. Its antigen is still unknown. One base away there is no much larger clone; base qualities are not given. Libraries of naive CD8 T cells were generated from about 21,000 to 970,000 sorted cells, with 10%, 30% or 50% of the purified RNA used. On a BD FACSAria II, naive CD8 T cells were FACS-sorted as CD8+CD4-CCR7+CD45RA+ and collected into RLT Plus buffer. To test detection sensitivity, Jurkat RNA equal to some 11 TCR copies was added to samples of about 20,000-1,000,000 naive CD8 T cells. CD8 T cells were enriched using RosetteSep CD8+ T Cell Enrichment Cocktail and Ficoll-Paque, and the enriched cells then underwent ACK red cell lysis. Library prep was done by PCR. The instrument was an Illumina HiSeq 4000. Bulk TCR libraries were prepared as previously described, using TCR primers listed in Table S5. Purification of total RNA was performed with the Qiagen AllPrep DNA/RNA kit. Before analysis, reads from multiple sequencing runs of one library were combined. The authors' analysis ran thus. Reads were retained only if their TCR constant sequence matched exactly, and those retained reads were trimmed to 150 nt and grouped according to their 12-nt molecular barcodes. Reads inside each barcode group were sub-clustered using a 15% Levenshtein threshold, and a quality-weighted consensus sequence was constructed for each RNA molecule. Non-functional sequences were removed, as were lower-count sequences one edit away from another. Barcode sub-clusters with fewer than 20% of the maximum read count were removed, based on fitting two negative binomial distributions. TCRdb trimmed the raw reads at Q25, called clones with MiXCR and kept productive beta chains. Rows matching on CDR3 protein sequence are summarized as one entry with the most common DNA and genes. These V and J calls originate from TCRdb's pipeline instead of the authors' own analysis. This sample gives 50,000 to 65,000 distinct CDR3 sequences in total; 20% to 25% of them show up just once. Together, the top ten hold 1.5% to 2% of the sample.

The sample belongs to a study of molecular identifiers for immune sequencing clone quantification (dated by TCRdb to about 2018). Regarding the study in general: For a replicate experiment, the RNA from either about 20,000 or 100,000 naive CD8 T cells was divided into five aliquots, and four of those aliquots went on to sequencing. The study was a methods study using CD8 T cells to benchmark molecular-identifier clustering-based TCR repertoire sequencing (MIDCIRS) and TCR RNA copy counting. Results and caveats for the whole study, not just this receptor: In CMV-specific effector cells, clones with more than 20 RNA copies accounted for over 99% of molecules, whereas in naive cells such clones accounted for under 1%. Modeling indicated about 3 TCR RNA copies recovered per cell, compared with about 9.7 by digital PCR, which implies a capture efficiency of around 30%. The sizes of highly expanded clones could end up underestimated when identical TCR molecules share a barcode. Spiked-in Jurkat TCR RNA equivalent to a single cell was reported to be detectable even among approximately 1.1 million naive CD8 T cells. Naive libraries contained spiked-in Jurkat TCR RNA (around eleven copies' worth), which is not part of the donor repertoire. When barcode sub-clustering was omitted, TCR diversity was inflated by chimeric consensus sequences, with chimeras reaching as high as 47%.

From a lookup of the germline V gene (reference sequence), CDR1 and CDR2 are MNHNY and SVGAGI. From the cysteine up to the phenylalanine, the CDR3 has a length of 15 residues. The kept DNA is CDR3 alone, 45 bases in frame from the first base. Trimming accounts for 8 bases at V and 1 base at J, while the number of junction bases matched to no gene is 6. The sequence was obtained from a human donor in good health. Some libraries in this study had Jurkat cell RNA spiked in. This chain joins TRBV6-6 to TRBJ1-2; 11 nucleotides in the junction match TRBD1. Material: naive CD8+ T cells from blood, with Jurkat cell RNA spiked in. Explained via the paper, the cell subset or site label denotes: FACS-sorted CD8+CD4-CCR7+CD45RA+ naive T cells. The CDR3 loop reads CASYGQGALNYGYTF. The sequenced DNA is TGTGCCAGCTACGGACAGGGGGCCCTTAACTATGGCTACACCTTC.